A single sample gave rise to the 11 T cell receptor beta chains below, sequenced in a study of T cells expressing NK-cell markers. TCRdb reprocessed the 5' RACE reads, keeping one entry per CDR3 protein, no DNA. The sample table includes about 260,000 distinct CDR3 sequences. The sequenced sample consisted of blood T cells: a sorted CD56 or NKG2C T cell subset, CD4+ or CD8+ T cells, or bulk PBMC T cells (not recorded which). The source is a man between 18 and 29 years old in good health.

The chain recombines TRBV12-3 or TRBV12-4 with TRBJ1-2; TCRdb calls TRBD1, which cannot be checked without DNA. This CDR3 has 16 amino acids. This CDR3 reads CASSYTGPPTNYGYTF.

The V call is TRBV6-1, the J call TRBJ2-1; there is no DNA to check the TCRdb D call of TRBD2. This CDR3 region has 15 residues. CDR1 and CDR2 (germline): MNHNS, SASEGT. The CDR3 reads CASSLSGTSVNEQFF.

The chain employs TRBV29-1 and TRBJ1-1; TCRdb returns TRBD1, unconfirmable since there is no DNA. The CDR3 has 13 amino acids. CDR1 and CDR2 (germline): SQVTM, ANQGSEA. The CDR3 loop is CSVGGTANTEAFF. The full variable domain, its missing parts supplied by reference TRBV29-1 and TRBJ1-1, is SAVISQKPSRDICQRGTSLTIQCQVDSQVTMMFWYRQQPGQSLTLIATANQGSEATYESGFVIDKFPISRPNLTFSTLTVSNMSPEDSSIYLCSVGGTANTEAFFGQGTRLTVV.

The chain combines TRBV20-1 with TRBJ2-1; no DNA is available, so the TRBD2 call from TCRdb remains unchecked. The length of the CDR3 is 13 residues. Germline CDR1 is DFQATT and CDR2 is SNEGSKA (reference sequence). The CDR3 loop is CSARDQREGQRFF.

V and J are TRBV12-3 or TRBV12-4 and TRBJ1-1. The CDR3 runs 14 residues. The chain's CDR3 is CASSRRPVKDGAFF.

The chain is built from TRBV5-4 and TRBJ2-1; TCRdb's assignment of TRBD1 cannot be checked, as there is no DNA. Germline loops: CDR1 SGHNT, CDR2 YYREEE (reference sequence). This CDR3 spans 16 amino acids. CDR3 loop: CASSPGGRGLIHEQFF.

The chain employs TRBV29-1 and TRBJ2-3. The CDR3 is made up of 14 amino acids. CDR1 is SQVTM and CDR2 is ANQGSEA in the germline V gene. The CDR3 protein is CSVEDRSGADTQYF.

Here the CDR3 reads CATSRGGGNQPQHF. This sequence joins TRBV24-1 and TRBJ1-5; the TRBD1 assignment by TCRdb is unverifiable without DNA. The germline V gene encodes CDR1 KGHDR and CDR2 SFDVKD. This CDR3 spans 14 amino acids.

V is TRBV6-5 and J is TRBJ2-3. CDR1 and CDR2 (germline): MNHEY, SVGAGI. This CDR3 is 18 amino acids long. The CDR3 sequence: CASSYSGRRRSSTDTQYF.

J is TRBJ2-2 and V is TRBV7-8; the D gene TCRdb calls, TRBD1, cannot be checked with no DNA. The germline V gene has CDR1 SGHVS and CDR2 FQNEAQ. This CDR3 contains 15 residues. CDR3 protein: CASSLSRGGTGELFF.

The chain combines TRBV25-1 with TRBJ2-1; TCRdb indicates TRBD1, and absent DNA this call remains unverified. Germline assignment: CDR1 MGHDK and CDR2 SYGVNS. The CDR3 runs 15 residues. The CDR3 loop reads CASSEDGTAGNEQFF.